The rows below give T cell receptor beta chains drawn from one sample of a study of post-analysis software for immune sequencing data. TCRdb reprocessed the PCR reads via MiXCR and lists one record per CDR3 protein. The sample includes more than 450,000 distinct CDR3 sequences, roughly 46% of them seen just once. The specimen was blood. Source of these receptors: a girl aged 5 to 17 with multiple sclerosis. Each CDR3 is given with its conserved first and last residue. The D gene is left open where the match is weak. Size values are once, few and many counts, or a class for expanded clones, and some rows have none.

V gene,clone size,J gene,D gene,CDR3 DNA,CDR3 protein
TRBV7-2,few,TRBJ2-6,NA,TGTGCCAGCAGCCCCCAGGAGCTCTACTCTGGGGCCAACGTCCTGACTTTC,CASSPQELYSGANVLTF
TRBV12-3/TRBV12-4,once,TRBJ2-3,TRBD2,TGTGCCAGCAAAATCGGGCGGGGGGTAGATACGCAGTATTTT,CASKIGRGVDTQYF
TRBV3-1,once,TRBJ1-2,TRBD1,TGTGCCAGCAGCCAGCCCCCCAGGGGGCGTCTCTATGGCTACACCTTC,CASSQPPRGRLYGYTF
TRBV4-1,NA,TRBJ2-1,TRBD2,TGCGCCAGCAGCCAAGATCCGCTAGCGGGAGGGAGCTCCTACAATGAGCAGTTCTTC,CASSQDPLAGGSSYNEQFF
TRBV20-1,few,TRBJ2-4,TRBD2,TGCAGTGCAGGGAGCGGGAGCACGGCCAAAAACATTCAGTACTTC,CSAGSGSTAKNIQYF
TRBV20-1,NA,TRBJ2-7,NA,TGCAGTGCTAGGGGGGGGGCGCCAACTAGTGGGCCCCTTGGTTACGAGCAGTACTTC,CSARGGAPTSGPLGYEQYF
TRBV6-4,NA,TRBJ2-1,TRBD2,TGTGCCAGCAGTGTCAAAGCGGGGGGGGGCTACAATGAGCAGTTCTTC,CASSVKAGGGYNEQFF
TRBV4-1,few,TRBJ2-4,NA,TGCGCCAGCAGCCTGCCGGGACTCCAGACGTCAGGGGGCAAAAACATTCAGTACTTC,CASSLPGLQTSGGKNIQYF
TRBV6-5,few,TRBJ2-6,NA,TGTGCCAGCAGTTACTCGGACAGCTCTGGGGCCAACGTCCTGACTTTC,CASSYSDSSGANVLTF
TRBV4-1,NA,TRBJ2-1,NA,TGCGCCAGCAGCCAAGGGGGCTTTGCGGAATACAATGAGCAGTTCTTC,CASSQGGFAEYNEQFF
TRBV5-1,NA,TRBJ2-7,NA,TGCGCCAGCAGCCTCGCACCTAAGGGCAGGGCCTTATCCTACGAGCAGTACTTC,CASSLAPKGRALSYEQYF
TRBV27,NA,TRBJ2-7,NA,TGTGCCAGCCGTAGTCAGGGCCGAACCTACGAGCAGTACTTC,CASRSQGRTYEQYF